This T cell receptor (beta chain) appears in the sequencing data of a study of naive and memory T cell subsets. The beta constant-region primer was an equimolar mix of two oligonucleotides covering TRBC1 and TRBC2. The ligated cDNA underwent four PCR rounds using SP2 and nested alpha and beta constant-region primers. TCRdb reprocessed the UMI-ligation and nested PCR reads with MiXCR, giving one entry per CDR3 protein. The table shows 120,000 to 150,000 distinct CDR3 sequences, with 22% occurring only once. CDR3 length: 14 amino acids. Germline CDR1 MNHNS, CDR2 SASEGT. Trimming pared 4 bases from V and 2 bases from J, leaving 11 bases between. Study results and limitations: Possibly reflecting memory cells re-expressing CD45RA, a few larger clonotypes occurred in naive repertoires, especially CD8.

This clonotype has only a few counts. Its antigen is as yet unknown. The sample was naive CD4+ T cells from blood. This TCR came from a human donor in good health. J is TRBJ2-5 and V is TRBV6-1; a weak D match, TRBD1 (5 bases). CDR3 residues: CASSADDRQETQYF. CDR3 sequence (DNA): TGTGCCAGCAGTGCGGATGACAGACAAGAGACCCAGTACTTC.